The clone carrying this TCR beta chain has more than one count but fewer than ten. The CDR3 runs to 16 residues. Germline CDR1 reads MGHRA; CDR2 reads YSYEKL. With V trimmed by 1 base and J by 4 bases, 8 bases remained unmatched. The data were taken from a study of T-cell reconstitution after alpha-beta-depleted transplantation in children. Preparation of the TCRbeta library used unique molecular identifiers. From the PCR reads, TCRdb called clonotypes with MiXCR, one entry per CDR3 protein. The repertoire consists of around 680,000 distinct CDR3 sequences, with roughly 17% occurring once and the leading ten covering around 0.96%.

The rearrangement links TRBV4-1 to TRBJ2-5; 8 bases match TRBD2. The TCR comes from a human donor who donated a stem cell graft to a child with acute myeloid leukemia. Sample: PBMCs from the stem cell graft donor, taken from the stem cell graft. CDR3 bases: TGCGCCAGCAGCCAAGGAGAACGGGGGGGACGAGAGACCCAGTACTTC. Translating it yields CASSQGERGGRETQYF.